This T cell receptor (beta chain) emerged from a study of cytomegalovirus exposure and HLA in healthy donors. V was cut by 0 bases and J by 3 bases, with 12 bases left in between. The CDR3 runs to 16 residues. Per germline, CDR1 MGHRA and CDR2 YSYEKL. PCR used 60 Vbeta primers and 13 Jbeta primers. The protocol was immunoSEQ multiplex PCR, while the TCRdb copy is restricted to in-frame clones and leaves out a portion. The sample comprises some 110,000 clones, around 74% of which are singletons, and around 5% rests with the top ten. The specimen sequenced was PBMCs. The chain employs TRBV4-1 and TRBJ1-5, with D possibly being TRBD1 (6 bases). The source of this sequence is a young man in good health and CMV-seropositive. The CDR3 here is CASSQDLTGFNQPQHF. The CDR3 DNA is TGCGCCAGCAGCCAAGACTTGACAGGCTTCAATCAGCCCCAGCATTTT.